This entry lists 18 T cell receptor beta chains sequenced from one sample in a study of T cell repertoires in cytomegalovirus infection. TCRdb re-derived calls from the reads in MiXCR, one entry per CDR3 protein. Among about 400,000 distinct CDR3 sequences listed, 15% to 20% were seen once. The sequencing sample was made of PBMCs. The source is a human donor in good health (CMV status not recorded). Some clones in this sample may be carry-over from other donors' samples.

This clonotype was counted between two and nine times. The V and J genes are TRBV20-1 and TRBJ2-7; TRBD2 matches at 7 bases. The V gene's germline CDR1 is DFQATT and CDR2 SNEGSKA (reference sequence). This CDR3 contains 14 residues. The V gene end was trimmed by 5 bases and the J gene end by 0 bases; junction bases not matched to a gene: 7. CDR3 sequence reads: CSACRAGSSYEQYF. Written as DNA, the CDR3 is TGCAGTGCTTGCCGAGCGGGAAGCTCCTACGAGCAGTACTTC.

This clonotype appeared a few times. This chain connects TRBV20-1 to TRBJ2-3; weak D call: TRBD1 (6 bases). The germline V and J ends were trimmed by 5 bases and 7 bases, with 10 bases remaining between them. The CDR3 extends over 11 amino acids. Germline V gene lookup returns CDR1 DFQATT and CDR2 SNEGSKA (reference sequence). The CDR3 bases are TGCAGTGCTCCGGACAGCCATACGCAGTATTTT. The encoded protein is CSAPDSHTQYF.

CDR3 sequence (DNA): TGCGCCAGCTCCTTCGGGGCTAGCGGGAGTTCGGATACGCAGTATTTT. Protein product: CASSFGASGSSDTQYF. The J gene is TRBJ2-3, the V gene TRBV5-1; the match to TRBD2 covers 10 bases. The germline CDR1 and CDR2 sequences are SGHRS and YFSETQ. V was pared by 7 bases and J by 6 bases, with 14 bases of the junction left unmatched. The CDR3 contains 16 residues.

This clonotype turned up a few times. V gene TRBV7-2 combines with J gene TRBJ1-2; D is unclear. Trimming took 7 bases from V and 0 from J, leaving 12 bases between them. Germline V gene lookup returns CDR1 SGHTA and CDR2 FQGNSA. The length of the CDR3 is 14 residues. CDR3: CASTPRPTNYGYTF. The CDR3 coding sequence is TGTGCCAGCACCCCCCGGCCCACTAACTATGGCTACACCTTC.

The chain carries TRBV12-3 or TRBV12-4 and TRBJ2-5; D is uncertain. The germline V and J ends were trimmed by 5 bases and 4 bases, with 17 bases remaining between them. CDR3 length: 15 amino acids. CDR3 bases: TGTGCCAGCAGTCCACGCCATTTTCTAGGAGAGACCCAGTACTTC. Translated, it gives CASSPRHFLGETQYF.

This clonotype occurred many times. The rearrangement joins TRBV27 to TRBJ1-2, with 7 bases identical to TRBD1. This CDR3 comprises 13 residues. Germline V lookup: CDR1 MNHEY, CDR2 SMNVEV (reference sequence). V gave up 8 bases and J gave up 3 bases; unmatched junction bases: 6. This chain's CDR3 is CASRPDRDYGYTF. The CDR3 DNA is TGTGCCAGCCGCCCTGACAGGGACTATGGCTACACCTTC.

This clonotype occurred many times. This chain links TRBV12-3 or TRBV12-4 with TRBJ1-1; 9 bases are shared with TRBD1. The V and J ends lost 8 bases and 5 bases, in that order; junction bases with no gene match: 12. This CDR3 spans 15 amino acids. The CDR3, as DNA: TGTGCCAGCGAACGATCCGGGACAGGGATTACTGAAGCTTTCTTT. Translated: CASERSGTGITEAFF.

The chain joins TRBV5-4 to TRBJ2-1, with TRBD2 identical over 16 bases. Looked up from germline, CDR1 is SGHNT and CDR2 is YYREEE (reference sequence). V lost 4 bases to trimming and J lost 9 bases; unmatched junction nucleotides: 4. The CDR3 length is 15 residues. The CDR3 loop reads CASSLGTSGGGEQFF. Written as DNA, the CDR3 is TGTGCCAGCAGCCTCGGGACTAGCGGGGGGGGTGAGCAGTTCTTC.

This clonotype has just a few counts. The chain combines TRBV3-1 with TRBJ2-3, with D possibly matching TRBD2 (6 bases). The CDR3 spans 15 residues. CDR1 and CDR2 (germline): LGHDT, YNNKEL (reference sequence). Trimming removed 5 bases from V and 8 bases from J, with 20 bases in between. CDR3 sequence: CASSSWEDQKGTQYF. CDR3 DNA sequence: TGTGCCAGCAGCTCTTGGGAGGACCAAAAGGGTACGCAGTATTTT.

The chain is built from TRBV7-9 and TRBJ2-7, with D perhaps matching TRBD1 (6 bases). The germline V and J ends were trimmed by 4 bases and 2 bases, with 18 bases remaining between them. This CDR3 is 16 amino acids long. The germline V gene encodes CDR1 SEHNR and CDR2 FQNEAQ (reference sequence). The CDR3 DNA reads as TGTGCCAGCAGCTCCCCCACAGGGATTAATACCTACGAGCAGTACTTC. It encodes CASSSPTGINTYEQYF.

The chain recombines TRBV6-2 or TRBV6-3 with TRBJ2-3; 11 positions match TRBD2. This CDR3 comprises 17 residues. The germline V gene encodes CDR1 MNHEY and CDR2 SVGEGT. V shed 7 bases and J 2 bases; nucleotides not matched to a gene: 11. CDR3 bases: TGTGCCAGCAAAAGACGGGGACTAGCGGATCCCACAGATACGCAGTATTTT. It translates to CASKRRGLADPTDTQYF.

This clonotype was picked up many times. The chain combines TRBV7-2 with TRBJ2-3, with D hard to call. Germline V lookup: CDR1 SGHTA, CDR2 FQGNSA. V was trimmed by 8 bases and J by 5 bases, leaving 14 bases between them. This CDR3 has 13 amino acids. The CDR3 reads CASGLVPGDTQYF. The CDR3 DNA follows: TGTGCCAGCGGGTTAGTTCCTGGAGATACGCAGTATTTT.

This clonotype was detected ten times or more. The genes are TRBV7-6 and TRBJ2-3; TRBD2 is a possible D gene (6 bases). Germline loops: CDR1 SGHVS, CDR2 FNYEAQ. The CDR3 sequence is 14 residues long. V was clipped by 4 bases and J by 3 bases, with 11 bases between them. As DNA, the CDR3 is TGTGCCAGCAGCTCCCCCGGGACTACAGATACGCAGTATTTT. The encoded protein is CASSSPGTTDTQYF.

The table lists this clonotype with a few counts. The J gene is TRBJ1-5, the V gene TRBV27, with TRBD1 as a possible D gene (5 bases). V was clipped by 5 bases and J by 4 bases, with 15 bases between them. In germline, CDR1 is MNHEY, CDR2 SMNVEV (reference sequence). This CDR3 has 15 amino acids. CDR3 loop: CASSPIGQGNQPQHF. In nucleotides, the CDR3 is TGTGCCAGCAGTCCCATCGGGCAGGGTAATCAGCCCCAGCATTTT.

This sequence joins TRBV29-1 and TRBJ2-7, with 10 nucleotides matching TRBD2. Unmatched junction bases numbered 8, after V lost 4 bases and J lost 5 bases. Germline CDR1 and CDR2: SQVTM and ANQGSEA. CDR3 length: 14 amino acids. In nucleotides, the CDR3 is TGCAGCGTTGTTAAGCGGGAGGGCCGAGACGAGCAGTACTTC. Protein: CSVVKREGRDEQYF.

Notes on this clonotype: Given a much more abundant clone one base away, this may be a read error. The V gene is TRBV7-2, the J gene TRBJ1-4; no clear D gene. Trimming shortened V by 4 bases and J by 13 bases, and 16 bases separated the two germline ends. Germline assignment: CDR1 SGHTA and CDR2 FQGNSA. CDR3 length: 13 residues. The CDR3 spells CASSSHPNLGLFF. In nucleotides, the CDR3 is TGTGCCAGCAGCTCCCACCCTAATCTAGGACTGTTTTTT.

The chain is built from TRBV6-2 or TRBV6-3 and TRBJ2-7; 7 bases align to TRBD1. Trimming removed 5 bases from V and 2 bases from J; junction bases left unmatched: 3. Germline CDR1 reads MNHEY; CDR2 reads SVGEGT. CDR3 size: 13 residues. The CDR3 nucleotides read TGTGCCAGCAGTCGGGACAGTGCCTACGAGCAGTACTTC. Encoded protein: CASSRDSAYEQYF.

The J gene is TRBJ2-7, the V gene TRBV7-2; D perhaps matches TRBD2 (7 bases). CDR1 is SGHTA, CDR2 FQGNSA, per germline. Trimming cost V 5 bases and J 7 bases, with 18 bases left between them. The CDR3 consists of 14 residues. This CDR3 reads CASSRQRGGIEQYF. CDR3 bases: TGTGCCAGCAGCCGACAGAGGGGGGGAATAGAGCAGTACTTC.